One and the same sample provided the 27 T cell receptor beta chains below, sequenced in a study of shared clonotypes between healthy human individuals (dated by TCRdb to 2018 to 2021). Receptor libraries were prepared by the immunoSEQ multiplex PCR assay. Entries here come from immuneACCESS through TCRdb and include only in-frame sequences with V and J called. Some clones fail to appear in such tables; in the studies checked, an unresolved V gene covers under half of the shortfall, and the cause of the remainder is unknown. This sample gives more than 500,000 clones in total; 95% to 96% of them show up just once. 0.055% to 0.075% of the sample comes from the top ten. Sequencing input: naive CD4+ T cells sorted from blood. The intended sense of this specimen's cell subset or site label: CD45RA+ positively selected. The receptors stem from a woman in her 30s in good health.

The J gene is TRBJ1-5, the V gene TRBV5-3; tentatively, D is TRBD1 (6 bases). TRBV5-3 is placed among ORFs of uncertain function. V lost 6 bases to trimming and J lost 3 bases, with 22 bases between them. The CDR3 sequence is 17 residues long. CDR3 in amino acids: CARTAQGHLINNQPQHF. CDR3 sequence (DNA): TGTGCCAGAACCGCCCAGGGACATTTAATTAACAATCAGCCCCAGCATTTT.

This clone is a singleton in its sample. V and J are TRBV7-8 and TRBJ2-3; TRBD2 might be the D (7 bases). The CDR3 consists of 17 residues. V was clipped by 1 base and J by 1 base, with 15 bases between them. Germline loops: CDR1 SGHVS, CDR2 FQNEAQ. The CDR3 DNA reads as TGTGCCAGCAGCTTAGTAGGGGGGGCTGTCGGCACAGATACGCAGTATTTT. Protein sequence: CASSLVGGAVGTDTQYF.

V and J are TRBV5-5 and TRBJ1-5; maybe TRBD1 (5 bases). CDR3 length equals 11 residues. The V gene's germline CDR1 is SGHKS and CDR2 YYEKEE (reference sequence). V was pared by 1 base and J by 15 bases, with 11 bases between. The CDR3 nucleotides read TGTGCCAGCAGCTTGTCGGGGCCACTGCATTTT. Its translation: CASSLSGPLHF.

The V call is TRBV2, the J call TRBJ1-4; D is possibly TRBD1 (5 bases). Germline V lookup: CDR1 SNHLY, CDR2 FYNNEI. CDR3 length: 13 amino acids. V shed 5 bases and J shed 6 bases, with 10 bases lying between them. CDR3 protein: CASSPGRDEKLFF. CDR3 sequence (DNA): TGTGCCAGCAGTCCCGGCAGGGATGAAAAACTGTTTTTT. Full variable domain (rest looked up from reference TRBV2 and TRBJ1-4): EPEVTQTPSHQVTQMGQEVILRCVPISNHLYFYWYRQILGQKVEFLVSFYNNEISEKSEIFDDQFSVERPDGSNFTLKIRSTKLEDSAMYFCASSPGRDEKLFFGSGTQLSVL.

The table lists this clone with a count of one. V is TRBV5-1 and J is TRBJ2-7; TRBD2 matches at 10 bases. Trimming removed 0 bases from V and 0 bases from J; junction bases left unmatched: 9. In germline, CDR1 is SGHRS, CDR2 YFSETQ. CDR3 size: 18 residues. CDR3 protein: CASSLVASGRGNSYEQYF. The DNA of the CDR3 is TGCGCCAGCAGCTTGGTAGCTAGCGGGAGAGGCAACTCCTACGAGCAGTACTTC.

This clone was seen only once. The chain has TRBV5-1 and TRBJ1-1; 7 bases agree with TRBD1. The CDR3 loop spans 13 amino acids. Germline V gene sequence: CDR1 SGHRS, CDR2 YFSETQ. J lost 4 bases, V lost 4 bases, and 4 bases had no gene match. DNA for the CDR3: TGCGCCAGCAGCCCGGGACAGAGCACTGAAGCTTTCTTT. This sequence encodes CASSPGQSTEAFF.

The V gene is TRBV28, the J gene TRBJ1-5, with 7 bases aligning to TRBD1. There are 15 residues in the CDR3. Per the germline V gene, CDR1 is MDHEN and CDR2 is SYDVKM. J was trimmed by 2 bases and V by 6 bases; bases with no gene match: 7. The CDR3 nucleotides are TGTGCCAGCAGAACGACAGGGCAGCGCAATCAGCCCCAGCATTTT. Protein sequence: CASRTTGQRNQPQHF.

This clone was seen once. The rearrangement joins TRBV9 to TRBJ2-2, with 9 bases fitting TRBD2. From germline, CDR1 is SGDLS and CDR2 YYNGEE. V was pared by 1 base and J by 0 bases, with 13 bases of the junction left unmatched. This CDR3 spans 20 amino acids. As DNA, the CDR3 is TGTGCCAGCAGCGTATTAGACGCGGGAGGGCCTCCACCGAACACCGGGGAGCTGTTTTTT. Protein: CASSVLDAGGPPPNTGELFF.

The V and J genes are TRBV6-1 and TRBJ2-7, with D possibly matching TRBD1 (5 bases). Trimming stripped 2 bases from V and 6 bases from J, with 5 bases between. Germline values: CDR1 MNHNS, CDR2 SASEGT. This CDR3 is built from 11 residues. Written as DNA, the CDR3 is TGTGCCAGCAGTGAAAGGGGCGAGCAGTACTTC. It codes for CASSERGEQYF.

This clone was counted a single time. The chain couples TRBV2 to TRBJ2-7; 8 nucleotides align to TRBD2. The CDR3 runs to 13 residues. Germline CDR1 reads SNHLY; CDR2 reads FYNNEI. The V and J ends lost 6 bases and 2 bases, in that order; junction bases with no gene match: 3. The CDR3 here is CASRGLEPYEQYF. The CDR3 nucleotides read TGTGCCAGCAGGGGACTAGAACCCTACGAGCAGTACTTC. The variable domain in full, completed from reference TRBV2 and TRBJ2-7, reads EPEVTQTPSHQVTQMGQEVILRCVPISNHLYFYWYRQILGQKVEFLVSFYNNEISEKSEIFDDQFSVERPDGSNFTLKIRSTKLEDSAMYFCASRGLEPYEQYFGPGTRLTVT.

This clone was picked up one time. The chain's CDR3 is CASSVHRDRGLYGYTF. The DNA for the CDR3 is TGTGCCAGCAGTGTCCACCGGGACAGGGGTCTCTATGGCTACACCTTC. This rearrangement joins TRBV27 to TRBJ1-2; TRBD1 matches at 10 bases. Germline assignment: CDR1 MNHEY and CDR2 SMNVEV (reference sequence). The CDR3 is 16 amino acids. After removal of 5 bases from V and 4 bases from J, the junction contained 10 bases not matched to a gene.

This chain links TRBV28 with TRBJ2-6; 9 bases map to TRBD1. The CDR3 sequence is 17 residues long. Germline values: CDR1 MDHEN, CDR2 SYDVKM. Trimming at V came to 9 bases and at J to 4 bases, leaving 13 bases not matched to a gene. As DNA, the CDR3 is TGTGCCAGTGTCCCGGGACAGGGAACTTCAGGGGCCAACGTCCTGACTTTC. Translating it yields CASVPGQGTSGANVLTF.

This clone appeared once. The rearrangement joins TRBV30 to TRBJ1-5; D is uncertain. The germline V gene encodes CDR1 GTSNPN and CDR2 SVGIG (reference sequence). V shed 5 bases and J shed 5 bases, with 13 bases lying between them. This CDR3 contains 13 residues. This CDR3 is CAWDEGLHQPQHF. CDR3 nucleotides: TGTGCCTGGGACGAGGGCCTACATCAGCCCCAGCATTTT.

This clone showed up just once. This chain connects TRBV6-5 to TRBJ2-7; 7 nucleotides line up with TRBD1. Losses at the gene ends were 5 bases for V and 4 bases for J; bases not matched to a gene: 11. The CDR3 has 15 residues. Germline loops: CDR1 MNHEY, CDR2 SVGAGI. CDR3 protein: CASSRDSDSQYEQYF. The CDR3 DNA sequence: TGTGCCAGCAGTCGGGACAGCGACTCCCAATACGAGCAGTACTTC.

The rearrangement joins TRBV30 to TRBJ1-3, with no clear D. This CDR3 region has 12 residues. The V end lost 3 bases, the J end lost 1 base, and 4 bases lay between the germline ends. CDR1 is GTSNPN, CDR2 SVGIG, per germline (reference sequence). CDR3 in amino acids: CAWRTSGNTIYF. CDR3 DNA: TGTGCCTGGAGAACGTCTGGAAACACCATATATTTT.

The genes are TRBV27 and TRBJ2-1, with D tentatively TRBD2 (6 bases). Germline loops: CDR1 MNHEY, CDR2 SMNVEV (reference sequence). Trimming pared 0 bases from V and 6 bases from J, leaving 15 bases between. This CDR3 has 16 residues. The CDR3 DNA reads as TGTGCCAGCAGTTTATCTGGGGGGAGACGGTCCAATGAGCAGTTCTTC. Translating gives CASSLSGGRRSNEQFF.

This chain links TRBV27 with TRBJ2-7; 10 nucleotides agree with TRBD2. The CDR3 covers 15 residues. Germline lookup yields CDR1 MNHEY and CDR2 SMNVEV (reference sequence). The J segment lost 9 bases and the V segment lost 2 bases, leaving 10 bases of the junction unmatched. The CDR3, as DNA: TGTGCCAGCAGTTTAGAAGGTAGCGGGAGGCTACTGCAGTACTTC. It specifies CASSLEGSGRLLQYF.

The chain is built from TRBV21-1 and TRBJ2-7; no DNA check was done on the table's D call, TRBD2. TRBV21-1 is labeled a pseudogene. This CDR3 region has 17 residues. CDR3 nucleotide sequence: TGTGCCAGCAGCAAAGAGTTTGGTGAGCGGGAGCGCAACGAGCAGTACTTC. Its translation is CASSKEFGERERNEQYF.

The CDR3 spells CASRLAGSYNEQFF. Here the CDR3 DNA reads TGTGCCAGCAGACTAGCGGGCTCCTACAATGAGCAGTTCTTC. V gene TRBV7-8 combines with J gene TRBJ2-1; TRBD2 matches at 9 bases. CDR1 is SGHVS, CDR2 FQNEAQ, per germline. The CDR3 has 14 amino acids. After removal of 6 bases from V and 0 bases from J, the junction contained 0 bases not matched to a gene.

Here the CDR3 reads CASTKGLVTEAFF. The CDR3 DNA reads TGTGCCAGCACGAAGGGGCTTGTTACTGAAGCTTTCTTT. This chain connects TRBV2 to TRBJ1-1, with D possibly TRBD1 on 5 matching bases. Germline lookup yields CDR1 SNHLY and CDR2 FYNNEI. The CDR3 loop spans 13 amino acids. Trimming took 7 bases from V and 5 from J, leaving 14 bases between them.

The gene calls are TRBV27 and TRBJ2-7; D is uncertain. V lost 2 bases, J lost 4 bases, and 15 bases lay in between. The germline V gene has CDR1 MNHEY and CDR2 SMNVEV (reference sequence). This CDR3 has 15 residues. The CDR3 reads CASSLAVGNHYEQYF. The CDR3 coding sequence is TGTGCCAGCAGTTTAGCGGTCGGAAACCATTACGAGCAGTACTTC.

The CDR3 region is CASSQVTTGGEKLFF. In nucleotides, the CDR3 is TGCGCCAGCAGCCAAGTAACGACAGGGGGTGAAAAACTGTTTTTT. The chain uses TRBV4-1 and TRBJ1-4, with 9 bases lining up with TRBD1. Germline V gene lookup returns CDR1 MGHRA and CDR2 YSYEKL. The CDR3 covers 15 residues. V lost 1 base, J lost 7 bases, and 4 bases stayed unmatched.

This clone was seen just once. V usage is TRBV11-1 and J usage is TRBJ1-5; 11 positions agree with TRBD1. J was trimmed by 3 bases and V by 5 bases; bases with no gene match: 15. This CDR3 is 19 amino acids long. Germline assignment: CDR1 SGHAT and CDR2 FQDESV (reference sequence). The CDR3 spells CASSQPGTGGFKNNQPQHF. The CDR3 region has the DNA TGTGCCAGCAGCCAACCCGGGACAGGGGGGTTTAAAAACAATCAGCCCCAGCATTTT. Filled out from reference TRBV11-1 and TRBJ1-5, the complete variable domain reads EAEVAQSPRYKITEKSQAVAFWCDPISGHATLYWYRQILGQGPELLVQFQDESVVDDSQLPKDRFSAERLKGVDSTLKIQPAELGDSAMYLCASSQPGTGGFKNNQPQHFGDGTRLSIL.

The CDR3: CASRLGEGGANVLTF. Here the CDR3 DNA reads TGTGCCAGCAGATTGGGGGAAGGTGGGGCCAACGTCCTGACTTTC. This rearrangement joins TRBV2 to TRBJ2-6; either TRBD1 or TRBD2 may fit D (5 bases each). The CDR3 spans 15 residues. Germline loops: CDR1 SNHLY, CDR2 FYNNEI. V lost 6 bases and J lost 3, with 12 bases in between.

CDR3 amino acids: CAYLRKGAYEQYF. The CDR3 DNA reads as TGTGCCTACCTCCGGAAGGGAGCCTACGAGCAGTACTTC. The gene calls are TRBV30 and TRBJ2-7; weak D call: TRBD2 (5 bases). Per the germline V gene, CDR1 is GTSNPN and CDR2 is SVGIG (reference sequence). This CDR3 spans 13 amino acids. The V gene lost 7 bases and the J gene lost 2 bases, with 15 bases spanning the gap.

The CDR3 DNA is TGTGCCAGCAGTTACTCGGGTCAGTCTCACGGCTACACCTTC. Residues: CASSYSGQSHGYTF. The rearrangement links TRBV6-6 to TRBJ1-2, with D hard to call. Trimming pared 0 bases from V and 8 bases from J, leaving 13 bases between. The CDR3 is 14 residues long. CDR1 and CDR2 from the germline V gene are MNHNY and SVGAGI (reference sequence).

A few counts support this clone. The chain carries TRBV5-1 and TRBJ2-2, with 8 bases matching TRBD2. The trim removed 4 bases at V and 6 bases at J, leaving 8 bases unmatched. The CDR3 covers 15 residues. The germline gives CDR1 SGHRS, CDR2 YFSETQ. The CDR3 DNA is TGCGCCAGCAGCGCGGGACTAGACTACCCCGGGGAGCTGTTTTTT. This gives the protein CASSAGLDYPGELFF. Together with reference TRBV5-1 and TRBJ2-2, the CDR3 gives the full variable domain: KAGVTQTPRYLIKTRGQQVTLSCSPISGHRSVSWYQQTPGQGLQFLFEYFSETQRNKGNFPGRFSGRQFSNSRSEMNVSTLELGDSALYLCASSAGLDYPGELFFGEGSRLTVL.